This T cell receptor beta chain was sequenced in a study of technical replicates of blood from a few donors. J lost 1 base, V lost 5 bases, and 11 bases had no gene match. CDR3 length equals 17 residues. Germline CDR1 and CDR2: SGHTA and FQGNSA. Clones were sequenced by immunoSEQ multiplex PCR, and TCRdb holds only the in-frame ones, with some missing. The sample comprises some 94,000 clones, about 95% of which are singletons, and 0.25% to 0.35% rests with the top ten. This chain links TRBV7-2 with TRBJ2-4, with 7 bases identical to TRBD1. The specimen was T cells isolated from PBMCs. The sequence derives from a human donor in good health. The chain's CDR3 is CASSRGGSQMAKNIQYF. The CDR3 nucleotides read TGTGCCAGCAGCCGAGGGGGCTCACAGATGGCCAAAAACATTCAGTACTTC.